These 17 T cell receptor beta chains were sequenced from one sample in a study of shared clonotypes between healthy human individuals. Terminally differentiated effector memory CD45RA+ cells were excluded by CCR7 positive selection of CD45RO-negative cells. Only in-frame clones appear in the TCRdb table, and some are missing; sequencing was by immunoSEQ multiplex PCR. This sample yields about 2.1 million clones, of which around 95% are seen a single time; roughly 1.7% belongs to the top ten. The sequenced material came from naive CD8+ T cells from PBMCs. The receptors derive from a man younger than 35 in good health. Some clones in this sample may be carry-over from other donors' samples.

The gene calls are TRBV1 and TRBJ2-7; the DNA was not used to check the table's D call, TRBD1. TRBV1 is a pseudogene. The CDR3 extends over 17 amino acids. The chain's CDR3 is CTSSQDQGDRCPYEQYF. In DNA, the CDR3 is TGCACCAGCAGCCAAGATCAGGGGGACAGGTGCCCCTACGAGCAGTACTTC.

The chain joins TRBV7-9 to TRBJ1-6; no reliable D call. The CDR3 has 13 residues. Germline values: CDR1 SEHNR, CDR2 FQNEAQ (reference sequence). Trimming took 5 bases from V and 8 from J, leaving 10 bases between them. The CDR3 coding sequence is TGTGCCAGCAGCAAACCCCGCGATTCACCCCTCCACTTT. Amino acids: CASSKPRDSPLHF.

Note on this clone: Germline and junction disagree at one end, which may indicate a read error. J is TRBJ2-1 and V is TRBV30; either TRBD1 or TRBD2 may supply D (5 bases each). The germline V gene has CDR1 GTSNPN and CDR2 SVGIG (reference sequence). The CDR3 is 9 amino acids. The CDR3 sequence: CALGPRAVF. For the CDR3, the DNA is TGTGCCTTGGGACCGCGCGCGGTCTTC.

This clone was detected only once. The gene calls are TRBV7-2 and TRBJ2-4; 15 bases line up with TRBD2. V shed 3 bases and J 6 bases; nucleotides not matched to a gene: 6. CDR1 is SGHTA and CDR2 is FQGNSA in the germline V gene. This CDR3 has 17 residues. Here the CDR3 reads CASSFGLAGGPGNIQYF. CDR3 DNA sequence: TGTGCCAGCAGCTTTGGACTAGCGGGAGGGCCAGGAAACATTCAGTACTTC.

J is TRBJ2-7 and V is TRBV2, with TRBD2 as a possible D gene (6 bases). Between the trimmed V and J ends, which lost 5 bases and 2 bases, there was a span of 13 bases. The CDR3 is 14 residues long. The germline V gene encodes CDR1 SNHLY and CDR2 FYNNEI. CDR3 region: CASSFSGRAYEQYF. CDR3 sequence (DNA): TGTGCCAGCAGTTTCAGCGGGCGTGCCTACGAGCAGTACTTC. Using reference TRBV2 and TRBJ2-7 for the parts outside the CDR3, the full variable domain is EPEVTQTPSHQVTQMGQEVILRCVPISNHLYFYWYRQILGQKVEFLVSFYNNEISEKSEIFDDQFSVERPDGSNFTLKIRSTKLEDSAMYFCASSFSGRAYEQYFGPGTRLTVT.

The V call is TRBV9, the J call TRBJ2-7, with 13 bases fitting TRBD2. The junction had 4 bases not matched to a gene; V was cut back by 5 bases and J by 2 bases. The germline V gene has CDR1 SGDLS and CDR2 YYNGEE. The CDR3 runs 15 residues. The CDR3 DNA is TGTGCCAGCAGTGAGGGACTAGCGGGGCCCTACGAGCAGTACTTC. Translating gives CASSEGLAGPYEQYF. Full variable domain (missing parts from reference TRBV9 and TRBJ2-7): DSGVTQTPKHLITATGQRVTLRCSPRSGDLSVYWYQQSLDQGLQFLIQYYNGEERAKGNILERFSAQQFPDLHSELNLSSLELGDSALYFCASSEGLAGPYEQYFGPGTRLTVT.

The chain employs TRBV10-3 and TRBJ1-4; a possible D gene is TRBD1 (5 bases). Looked up from germline, CDR1 is ENHRY and CDR2 is SYGVKD. The V end was cut by 0 bases, the J end by 0 bases, with 14 bases between. This CDR3 has 18 amino acids. As DNA, the CDR3 is TGTGCCATCAGTGAGTCTACGGGGCCCCTTCCAACTAATGAAAAACTGTTTTTT. It encodes CAISESTGPLPTNEKLFF.

The V gene is TRBV6-1, the J gene TRBJ1-4, with D perhaps matching TRBD1 (6 bases). Germline V gives CDR1 MNHNS, CDR2 SASEGT. V was pared by 2 bases and J by 7 bases, with 17 bases between. The CDR3 is 16 residues long. The DNA for the CDR3 is TGTGCCAGCAGTGAATTGGTTGGCAGGGGTGGTGAAAAACTGTTTTTT. Translation gives CASSELVGRGGEKLFF.

The chain employs TRBV13 and TRBJ2-1; 11 nucleotides align to TRBD2. The CDR3 extends over 17 amino acids. CDR1 is PRHDT and CDR2 is FYEKMQ in the germline V gene (reference sequence). V dropped 5 bases and J dropped 7; count of bases not matched to a gene: 13. The CDR3 nucleotides are TGTGCCAGCAGCCCCTATAGCGGGAGGGCCTTTCGGAATGAGCAGTTCTTC. The encoded protein is CASSPYSGRAFRNEQFF.

This chain uses TRBV27 with TRBJ2-3; 7 positions agree with TRBD2. The trim removed 7 bases at V and 5 bases at J, leaving 15 bases unmatched. The CDR3 loop spans 16 amino acids. The germline CDR1 and CDR2 sequences are MNHEY and SMNVEV (reference sequence). Written as DNA, the CDR3 is TGTGCCAGCACTTTTTTAGCGGGCCTTCCGAAAGATACGCAGTATTTT. The encoded protein is CASTFLAGLPKDTQYF.

The chain uses TRBV28 and TRBJ1-2; 7 nucleotides agree with TRBD1. Germline V gene sequence: CDR1 MDHEN, CDR2 SYDVKM. CDR3 size: 13 residues. The V and J ends lost 6 bases and 8 bases, in that order; junction bases with no gene match: 9. CDR3 region: CASRGRQGGGYTF. Here the CDR3 DNA reads TGTGCCAGCAGGGGCCGACAGGGTGGCGGCTACACCTTC.

The chain recombines TRBV11-2 with TRBJ1-1; D gene uncertain. CDR1 is SGHAT and CDR2 is FQNNGV in the germline V gene. The CDR3 covers 11 residues. V dropped 5 bases and J dropped 5 bases, with 6 bases sitting between them. The CDR3 DNA is TGTGCCAGCAGCCCGGAGACTGAAGCTTTCTTT. Its translation: CASSPETEAFF. The variable domain in full, completed from reference TRBV11-2 and TRBJ1-1, reads EAGVAQSPRYKIIEKRQSVAFWCNPISGHATLYWYQQILGQGPKLLIQFQNNGVVDDSQLPKDRFSAERLKGVDSTLKIQPAKLEDSAVYLCASSPETEAFFGQGTRLTVV.

The chain couples TRBV6-6 to TRBJ2-3; no clear D gene. The CDR3 consists of 12 residues. In germline, CDR1 is MNHNY, CDR2 SVGAGI (reference sequence). Trimming stripped 6 bases from V and 3 bases from J, with 7 bases between. CDR3 region: CASSLMTDTQYF. The CDR3 DNA follows: TGTGCCAGCAGCCTCATGACAGATACGCAGTATTTT.

This clone has only one observation. The chain carries TRBV27 and TRBJ2-5; D unclear. CDR1 and CDR2 from the germline V gene are MNHEY and SMNVEV (reference sequence). The V gene lost 1 base and the J gene lost 4 bases, with 10 bases spanning the gap. This CDR3 spans 14 amino acids. In nucleotides, the CDR3 is TGTGCCAGCAGTTTATACATCCCCCGAGAGACCCAGTACTTC. This encodes CASSLYIPRETQYF.

The rearrangement joins TRBV27 to TRBJ2-7; D unclear. Germline V CDR1 and CDR2: MNHEY, SMNVEV (reference sequence). With 4 bases removed from V and 0 bases from J, the gap between germline ends came to 16 bases. This CDR3 has 16 amino acids. CDR3 bases: TGTGCCAGCAGTTCCGAACCTTGGAAAAGCTCCTACGAGCAGTACTTC. Residues: CASSSEPWKSSYEQYF.

On this clone: Other DNA variants within this sample encode the same CDR3. This chain's CDR3 is CASSSVAGGPYEQYF. The CDR3 bases are TGTGCCAGCAGTTCCGTAGCGGGAGGGCCCTACGAGCAGTACTTC. The chain links TRBV28 to TRBJ2-7, with TRBD2 matching 11 bases. The CDR3 extends over 15 amino acids. J gave up 2 bases and V 4 bases, and 4 bases lay outside the gene matches. The germline gives CDR1 MDHEN, CDR2 SYDVKM. Supplemented by reference TRBV28 and TRBJ2-7, the full variable domain reads DVKVTQSSRYLVKRTGEKVFLECVQDMDHENMFWYRQDPGLGLRLIYFSYDVKMKEKGDIPEGYSVSREKKERFSLILESASTNQTSMYLCASSSVAGGPYEQYFGPGTRLTVT.

A note on this clone: In the same sample, other DNA sequences code for this CDR3. The V call is TRBV19, the J call TRBJ1-5, with D tentatively TRBD1 (5 bases). The CDR3 runs 13 residues. Trimming stripped 2 bases from V and 6 bases from J, with 8 bases between. Per germline, CDR1 LNHDA and CDR2 SQIVND (reference sequence). Here the CDR3 DNA reads TGTGCCAGTAGTATACCGGGGGGTCAGCCCCAGCATTTT. Translation: CASSIPGGQPQHF.